These 12 T cell receptor beta chains were sequenced from one sample in a study of CD8 T cells in ankylosing spondylitis. Using its own MiXCR run on the 5' RACE reads, TCRdb lists one record per CDR3 protein. The profile shows about 100,000 distinct CDR3 sequences, roughly 8.7% of them singletons. The sample comprised blood, either unsorted or a sorted T cell fraction (not recorded which). The source is a male donor with ankylosing spondylitis or in good health (not recorded which).

This clonotype was detected ten times or more. This sequence joins TRBV4-3 and TRBJ1-1, with D possibly being TRBD1 (6 bases). Trimming removed 0 bases at V and 2 bases at J, with 10 bases between. This CDR3 has 15 residues. CDR1 is LGHNA, CDR2 YSLEER, per germline. CDR3 region: CASSQDRGRNTEAFF. Here the CDR3 DNA reads TGCGCCAGCAGCCAAGACAGGGGAAGAAACACTGAAGCTTTCTTT.

This clonotype was observed a handful of times. The chain's CDR3 is CASRGLGDQPQHF. The DNA for the CDR3 is TGTGCCAGTAGGGGACTGGGAGATCAGCCCCAGCATTTT. The chain uses TRBV19 and TRBJ1-5; the D gene is possibly TRBD1 (5 bases). V lost 6 bases and J 5 bases, leaving 11 bases between the germline ends. This CDR3 spans 13 amino acids. CDR1 is LNHDA, CDR2 SQIVND, per germline (reference sequence). Supplemented by reference TRBV19 and TRBJ1-5, the full variable domain reads DGGITQSPKYLFRKEGQNVTLSCEQNLNHDAMYWYRQDPGQGLRLIYYSQIVNDFQKGDIAEGYSVSREKKESFPLTVTSAQKNPTAFYLCASRGLGDQPQHFGDGTRLSIL.

In regard to this clonotype: A read error may produce the germline difference seen at one junction end. The chain joins TRBV7-2 to TRBJ1-1; no clear D gene. Germline V CDR1 and CDR2: SGHTA, FQGNSA. This CDR3 is 13 amino acids long. The CDR3 region is CASKRNMNNEAFF. CDR3 in DNA: TGTGCCTCCAAGCGCAACATGAACAATGAAGCTTTCTTT.

This clonotype came up many times. The CDR3 sequence is CASSPQGQFGNTIYF. As DNA, the CDR3 is TGTGCCAGCAGCCCCCAGGGACAGTTTGGAAACACCATATATTTT. The chain has TRBV4-2 and TRBJ1-3; 7 nucleotides line up with TRBD1. J gave up 3 bases and V 4 bases, and 6 bases lay outside the gene matches. The CDR3 loop spans 15 amino acids. CDR1 LGHNA and CDR2 YNFKEQ come from the germline V gene.

The table lists this clonotype with many counts. The J gene is TRBJ2-1, the V gene TRBV5-1, with TRBD2 matching 7 bases. V shed 0 bases and J 7 bases; nucleotides not matched to a gene: 7. Germline V CDR1 and CDR2: SGHRS, YFSETQ. This CDR3 is 15 amino acids long. The chain's CDR3 is CASSLADAGVNEQFF. CDR3 DNA sequence: TGCGCCAGCAGCTTGGCCGACGCGGGAGTGAATGAGCAGTTCTTC. Filled out from reference TRBV5-1 and TRBJ2-1, the complete variable domain reads KAGVTQTPRYLIKTRGQQVTLSCSPISGHRSVSWYQQTPGQGLQFLFEYFSETQRNKGNFPGRFSGRQFSNSRSEMNVSTLELGDSALYLCASSLADAGVNEQFFGPGTRLTVL.

This clonotype has a count of ten or more. The chain recombines TRBV7-3 with TRBJ2-1; TRBD1 agrees at 7 bases. The CDR3 consists of 16 residues. The germline CDR1 and CDR2 sequences are SGHTA and FQGTGA. The J segment lost 3 bases and the V segment lost 6 bases, leaving 11 bases of the junction unmatched. This CDR3 reads CASSSNRGPNYNEQFF. Written as DNA, the CDR3 is TGTGCCAGCAGTTCTAACAGGGGACCAAACTACAATGAGCAGTTCTTC.

This clonotype occurred many times. The gene calls are TRBV15 and TRBJ2-1; D is unclear. V lost 5 bases, J lost 10 bases, and 15 bases lay in between. The CDR3 totals 13 residues. Germline loops: CDR1 LNHNV, CDR2 YYDKDF (reference sequence). The CDR3 DNA is TGTGCCACCAGCCCTGACTCTTACGGGGAGCAGTTCTTC. Translation gives CATSPDSYGEQFF.

This clonotype has a count of ten or more. This sequence joins TRBV4-1 and TRBJ2-1, with 8 bases aligning to TRBD2. The CDR3 runs to 16 residues. V was clipped by 0 bases and J by 7 bases; unmatched bases: 8. Germline lookup yields CDR1 MGHRA and CDR2 YSYEKL. The CDR3 coding sequence is TGCGCCAGCAGCCAAGATCAAGCGGGGGCCGGGAATGAGCAGTTCTTC. As protein: CASSQDQAGAGNEQFF.

This clonotype showed up many times. The chain recombines TRBV20-1 with TRBJ1-5, with a possible D match to TRBD1 (6 bases). The CDR3 extends over 16 amino acids. The germline gives CDR1 DFQATT, CDR2 SNEGSKA (reference sequence). V was shortened by 5 bases and J by 1 base, with 18 bases between the two germline ends. Here the CDR3 DNA reads TGCAGTGCTGGACGTCAGGGGACGGTGAGCAATCAGCCCCAGCATTTT. It codes for CSAGRQGTVSNQPQHF.

The chain has TRBV7-2 and TRBJ2-5; 8 bases align to TRBD2. With V trimmed by 0 bases and J by 6 bases, 9 bases remained unmatched. The germline V gene encodes CDR1 SGHTA and CDR2 FQGNSA. This CDR3 comprises 16 residues. The DNA of the CDR3 is TGTGCCAGCAGCTTAGCCCCCACGGGGGGGCTGAAGACCCAGTACTTC. This gives the protein CASSLAPTGGLKTQYF.

This clonotype appeared many times. The chain combines TRBV6-5 with TRBJ2-2; no clear D gene. From germline, CDR1 is MNHEY and CDR2 SVGAGI. Deletions cut 0 bases from V and 5 bases from J, with 10 bases between. The CDR3 loop spans 15 amino acids. CDR3 protein: CASSYSTVRTGELFF. In nucleotides, the CDR3 is TGTGCCAGCAGTTACTCGACCGTACGGACCGGGGAGCTGTTTTTT.

This clonotype has at least ten counts. The J gene is TRBJ1-1, the V gene TRBV6-1, with 7 bases that match TRBD1. Germline CDR1 MNHNS, CDR2 SASEGT. This CDR3 is built from 12 residues. With V trimmed by 4 bases and J by 5 bases, 1 base remained unmatched. The CDR3 region is CASSVTGTEAFF. CDR3 DNA: TGTGCCAGCAGTGTGACAGGGACTGAAGCTTTCTTT.